These 2 T cell receptor beta chains came from one sample sequenced in a study of cytomegalovirus exposure and HLA in healthy donors (dated by TCRdb to the late 2010s). Library preparation used the immunoSEQ multiplex PCR assay. A mixture of 60 forward primers for TCR Vbeta segments and 13 reverse primers for TCR Jbeta segments was used in the multiplex PCR. Here the immuneACCESS table is served through TCRdb, limited to in-frame sequences with V and J called. Missing clones are a known gap in these copies; in checked studies unresolved V genes cover under half, and the rest lacks a known reason. Recorded for this sample are approximately 160,000 clones; approximately 79% of them occurred a single time. The leading ten clones occupy 1.5% to 2% of the sample. Sequencing was carried out using PBMCs. The receptor set was obtained from a human donor in good health.

The chain employs TRBV6-4 and TRBJ1-4; D may be TRBD1 (5 bases). This CDR3 comprises 14 residues. Germline V CDR1 and CDR2: MRHNA, SNTAGT. Trimming cost V 4 bases and J 13 bases, with 19 bases left between them. CDR3 sequence: CASSVEEGLYPLFF. CDR3 DNA sequence: TGTGCCAGCAGTGTTGAAGAGGGACTTTACCCACTGTTTTTT.

The chain uses TRBV4-1 and TRBJ2-5; no firm D call. Germline lookup yields CDR1 MGHRA and CDR2 YSYEKL. Trimming pared 4 bases from V and 2 bases from J, leaving 8 bases between. The CDR3 sequence is 13 residues long. The CDR3, as DNA: TGCGCCAGCAGCCCCCGCCAGCAAGAGACCCAGTACTTC. Amino acids: CASSPRQQETQYF.